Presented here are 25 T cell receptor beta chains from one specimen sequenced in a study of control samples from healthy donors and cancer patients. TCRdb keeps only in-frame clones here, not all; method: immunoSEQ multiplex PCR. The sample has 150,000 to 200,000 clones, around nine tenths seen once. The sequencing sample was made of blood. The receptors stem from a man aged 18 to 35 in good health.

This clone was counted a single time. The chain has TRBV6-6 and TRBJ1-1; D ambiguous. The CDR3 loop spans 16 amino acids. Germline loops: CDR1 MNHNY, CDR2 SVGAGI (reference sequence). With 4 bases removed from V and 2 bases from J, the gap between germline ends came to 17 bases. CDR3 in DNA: TGTGCCAGCAGTTCCCCCATACGGGGATACAACACTGAAGCTTTCTTT. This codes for CASSSPIRGYNTEAFF.

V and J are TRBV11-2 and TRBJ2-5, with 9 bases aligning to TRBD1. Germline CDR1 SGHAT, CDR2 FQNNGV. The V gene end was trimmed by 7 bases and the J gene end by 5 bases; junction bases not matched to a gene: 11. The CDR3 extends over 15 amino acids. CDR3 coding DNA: TGTGCCAGCACTTCTAAGGACAGGGGCTATGAGACCCAGTACTTC. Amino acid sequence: CASTSKDRGYETQYF.

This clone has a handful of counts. This chain's CDR3 is CASSVEPSSGNTIYF. The CDR3 nucleotides are TGTGCCAGCAGCGTAGAGCCGTCCTCTGGAAACACCATATATTTT. The V and J genes are TRBV9 and TRBJ1-3, with D unresolved. The germline gives CDR1 SGDLS, CDR2 YYNGEE. This CDR3 is 15 amino acids long. Trimming shortened V by 0 bases and J by 0 bases, and 7 bases separated the two germline ends.

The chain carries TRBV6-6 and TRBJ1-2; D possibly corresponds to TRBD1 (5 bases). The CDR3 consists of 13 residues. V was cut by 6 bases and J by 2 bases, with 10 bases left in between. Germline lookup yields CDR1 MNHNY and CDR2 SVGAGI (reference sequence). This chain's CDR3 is CASRKTENYGYTF. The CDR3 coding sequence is TGTGCCAGCAGAAAGACAGAGAACTATGGCTACACCTTC.

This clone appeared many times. The CDR3 sequence: CASSLDPTGRGSVGNTIYF. CDR3 nucleotide sequence: TGTGCCAGCAGCTTGGACCCGACAGGCCGGGGCTCTGTAGGAAACACCATATATTTT. V is TRBV7-9 and J is TRBJ1-3; D might be TRBD1 (6 bases). V was trimmed by 3 bases and J by 4 bases, leaving 25 bases between them. The V gene's germline CDR1 is SEHNR and CDR2 FQNEAQ (reference sequence). This CDR3 is built from 19 residues.

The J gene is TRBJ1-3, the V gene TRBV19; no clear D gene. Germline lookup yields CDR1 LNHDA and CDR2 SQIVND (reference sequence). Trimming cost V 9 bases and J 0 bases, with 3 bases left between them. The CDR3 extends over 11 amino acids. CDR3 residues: CASLSGNTIYF. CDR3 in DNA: TGTGCCAGCCTCTCTGGAAACACCATATATTTT. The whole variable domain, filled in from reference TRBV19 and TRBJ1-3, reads DGGITQSPKYLFRKEGQNVTLSCEQNLNHDAMYWYRQDPGQGLRLIYYSQIVNDFQKGDIAEGYSVSREKKESFPLTVTSAQKNPTAFYLCASLSGNTIYFGEGSWLTVV.

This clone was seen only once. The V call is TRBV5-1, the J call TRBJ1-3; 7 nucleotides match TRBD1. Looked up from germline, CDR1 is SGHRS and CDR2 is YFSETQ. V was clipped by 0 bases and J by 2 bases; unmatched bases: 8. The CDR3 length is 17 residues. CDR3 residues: CASSLEGTARAGNTIYF. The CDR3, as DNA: TGCGCCAGCAGCTTGGAGGGGACAGCGAGGGCTGGAAACACCATATATTTT.

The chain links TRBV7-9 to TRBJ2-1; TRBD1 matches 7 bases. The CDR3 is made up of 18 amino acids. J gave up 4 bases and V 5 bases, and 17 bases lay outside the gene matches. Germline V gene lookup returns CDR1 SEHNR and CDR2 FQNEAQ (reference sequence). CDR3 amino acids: CASSVNSKRGQAYNEQFF. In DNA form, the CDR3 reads TGTGCCAGCAGCGTAAACTCTAAGCGTGGACAGGCTTACAATGAGCAGTTCTTC.

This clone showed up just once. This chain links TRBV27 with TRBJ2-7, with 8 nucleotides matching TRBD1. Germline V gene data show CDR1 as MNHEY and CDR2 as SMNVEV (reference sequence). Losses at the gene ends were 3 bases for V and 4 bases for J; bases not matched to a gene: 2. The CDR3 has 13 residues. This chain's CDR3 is CASSFQGAYEQYF. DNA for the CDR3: TGTGCCAGCAGTTTTCAGGGGGCTTACGAGCAGTACTTC.

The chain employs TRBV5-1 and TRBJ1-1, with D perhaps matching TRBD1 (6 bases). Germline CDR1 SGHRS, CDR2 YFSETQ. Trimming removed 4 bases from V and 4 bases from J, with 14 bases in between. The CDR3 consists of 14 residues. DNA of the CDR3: TGCGCCAGCAGCCGAAACAGGGCTGTCACTGAAGCTTTCTTT. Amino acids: CASSRNRAVTEAFF.

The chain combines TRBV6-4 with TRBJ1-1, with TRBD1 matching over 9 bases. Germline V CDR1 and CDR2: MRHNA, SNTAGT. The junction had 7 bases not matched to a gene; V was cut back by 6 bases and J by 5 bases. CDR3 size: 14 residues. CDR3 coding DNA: TGTGCCAGCAGGGTGGACAGGGGTAAAACTGAAGCTTTCTTT. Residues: CASRVDRGKTEAFF.

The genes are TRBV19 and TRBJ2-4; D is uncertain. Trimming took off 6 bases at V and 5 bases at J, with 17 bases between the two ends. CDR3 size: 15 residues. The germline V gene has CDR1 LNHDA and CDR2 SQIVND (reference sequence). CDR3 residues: CASRVPSRAENIQYF. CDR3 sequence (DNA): TGTGCCAGTAGGGTTCCCTCCCGGGCGGAAAACATTCAGTACTTC.

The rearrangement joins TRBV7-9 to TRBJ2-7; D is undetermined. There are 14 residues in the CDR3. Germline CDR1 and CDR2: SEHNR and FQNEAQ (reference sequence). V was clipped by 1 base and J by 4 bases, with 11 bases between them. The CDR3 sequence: CASSLELSPYEQYF. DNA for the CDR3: TGTGCCAGCAGCTTAGAGTTGTCCCCATACGAGCAGTACTTC.

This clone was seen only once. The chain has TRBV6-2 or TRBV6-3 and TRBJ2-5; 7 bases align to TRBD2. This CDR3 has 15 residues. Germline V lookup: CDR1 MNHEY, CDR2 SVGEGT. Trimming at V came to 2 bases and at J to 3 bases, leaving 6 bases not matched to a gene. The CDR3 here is CASSYPPGGEETQYF. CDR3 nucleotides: TGTGCCAGCAGTTACCCGCCGGGGGGTGAAGAGACCCAGTACTTC.

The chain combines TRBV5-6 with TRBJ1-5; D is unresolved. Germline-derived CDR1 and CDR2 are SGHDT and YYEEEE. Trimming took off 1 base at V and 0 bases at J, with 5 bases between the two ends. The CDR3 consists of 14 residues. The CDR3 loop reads CASSLRGSNQPQHF. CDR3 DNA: TGTGCCAGCAGCTTGCGGGGTAGCAATCAGCCCCAGCATTTT.

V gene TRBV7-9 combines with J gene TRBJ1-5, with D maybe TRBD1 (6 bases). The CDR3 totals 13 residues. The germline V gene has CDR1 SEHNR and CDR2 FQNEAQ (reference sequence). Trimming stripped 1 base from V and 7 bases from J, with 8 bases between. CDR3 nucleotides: TGTGCCAGCAGCTTAGGACAGGCACAGCCCCAGCATTTT. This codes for CASSLGQAQPQHF. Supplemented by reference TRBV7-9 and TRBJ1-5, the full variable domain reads DTGVSQNPRHKITKRGQNVTFRCDPISEHNRLYWYRQTLGQGPEFLTYFQNEAQLEKSRLLSDRFSAERPKGSFSTLEIQRTEQGDSAMYLCASSLGQAQPQHFGDGTRLSIL.

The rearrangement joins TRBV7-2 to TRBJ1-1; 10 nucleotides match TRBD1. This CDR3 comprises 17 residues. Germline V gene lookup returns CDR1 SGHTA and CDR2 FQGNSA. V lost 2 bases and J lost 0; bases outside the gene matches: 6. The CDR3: CASSLLFGTGVNTEAFF. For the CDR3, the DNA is TGTGCCAGCAGCTTACTATTTGGGACAGGGGTGAACACTGAAGCTTTCTTT.

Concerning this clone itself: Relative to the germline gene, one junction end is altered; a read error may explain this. CDR3 DNA sequence: TGTGCCAGCAGTTTAGTGACAGGTGAGAGGAGACTCTTC. Translation: CASSLVTGERRLF. This rearrangement joins TRBV28 to TRBJ2-1; a possible D gene is TRBD1 (6 bases). Germline-derived CDR1 and CDR2 are MDHEN and SYDVKM. The CDR3 sequence is 13 residues long.

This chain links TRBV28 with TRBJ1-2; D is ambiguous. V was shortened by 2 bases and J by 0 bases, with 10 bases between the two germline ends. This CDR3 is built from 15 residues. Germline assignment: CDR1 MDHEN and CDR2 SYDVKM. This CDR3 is CASSLGSGSNYGYTF. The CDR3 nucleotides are TGTGCCAGCAGTTTAGGGTCAGGATCTAACTATGGCTACACCTTC.

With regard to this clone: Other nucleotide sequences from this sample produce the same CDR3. In DNA, the CDR3 is TGTGCCAGCAGTTTAGGAGGGTCAGGAAACACCATATATTTT. Protein product: CASSLGGSGNTIYF. The gene calls are TRBV28 and TRBJ1-3; D call uncertain. Trimming took off 2 bases at V and 4 bases at J, with 9 bases between the two ends. This CDR3 is built from 14 residues. Germline V lookup: CDR1 MDHEN, CDR2 SYDVKM.

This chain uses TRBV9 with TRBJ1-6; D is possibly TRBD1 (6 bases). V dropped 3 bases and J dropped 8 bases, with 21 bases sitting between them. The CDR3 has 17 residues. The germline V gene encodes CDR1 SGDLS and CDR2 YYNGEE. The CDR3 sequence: CASSERSSGARDSPLHF. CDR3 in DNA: TGTGCCAGCAGCGAACGGTCGTCGGGGGCGCGGGATTCACCCCTCCACTTT.

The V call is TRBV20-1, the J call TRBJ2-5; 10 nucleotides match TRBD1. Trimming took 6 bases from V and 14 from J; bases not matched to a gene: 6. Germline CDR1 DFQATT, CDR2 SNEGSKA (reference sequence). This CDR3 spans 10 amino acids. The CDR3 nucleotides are TGCAGTGCCAAGGGACAGGGGTTATACTTC. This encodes CSAKGQGLYF.

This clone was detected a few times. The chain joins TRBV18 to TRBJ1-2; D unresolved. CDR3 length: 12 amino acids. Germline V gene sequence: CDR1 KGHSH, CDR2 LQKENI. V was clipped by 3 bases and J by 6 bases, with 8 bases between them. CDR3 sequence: CASSPRINGYTF. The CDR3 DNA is TGTGCCAGCTCACCCCGGATTAATGGCTACACCTTC.

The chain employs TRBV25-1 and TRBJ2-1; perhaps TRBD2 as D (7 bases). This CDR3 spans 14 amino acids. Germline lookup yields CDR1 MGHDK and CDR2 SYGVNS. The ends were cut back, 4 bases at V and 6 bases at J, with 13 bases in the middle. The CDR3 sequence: CASSAGGHLNEQFF. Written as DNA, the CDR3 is TGTGCCAGCAGTGCGGGGGGACATCTCAATGAGCAGTTCTTC. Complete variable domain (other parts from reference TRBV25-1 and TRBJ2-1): EADIYQTPRYLVIGTGKKITLECSQTMGHDKMYWYQQDPGMELHLIHYSYGVNSTEKGDLSSESTVSRIRTEHFPLTLESARPSHTSQYLCASSAGGHLNEQFFGPGTRLTVL.

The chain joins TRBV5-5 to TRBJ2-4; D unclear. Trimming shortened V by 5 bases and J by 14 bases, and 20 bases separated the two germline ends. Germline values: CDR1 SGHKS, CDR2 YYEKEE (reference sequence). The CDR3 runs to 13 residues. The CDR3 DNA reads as TGTGCCAGCAGTAGATCCCCGGGCCCCCAGGAGTACTTC. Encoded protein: CASSRSPGPQEYF.